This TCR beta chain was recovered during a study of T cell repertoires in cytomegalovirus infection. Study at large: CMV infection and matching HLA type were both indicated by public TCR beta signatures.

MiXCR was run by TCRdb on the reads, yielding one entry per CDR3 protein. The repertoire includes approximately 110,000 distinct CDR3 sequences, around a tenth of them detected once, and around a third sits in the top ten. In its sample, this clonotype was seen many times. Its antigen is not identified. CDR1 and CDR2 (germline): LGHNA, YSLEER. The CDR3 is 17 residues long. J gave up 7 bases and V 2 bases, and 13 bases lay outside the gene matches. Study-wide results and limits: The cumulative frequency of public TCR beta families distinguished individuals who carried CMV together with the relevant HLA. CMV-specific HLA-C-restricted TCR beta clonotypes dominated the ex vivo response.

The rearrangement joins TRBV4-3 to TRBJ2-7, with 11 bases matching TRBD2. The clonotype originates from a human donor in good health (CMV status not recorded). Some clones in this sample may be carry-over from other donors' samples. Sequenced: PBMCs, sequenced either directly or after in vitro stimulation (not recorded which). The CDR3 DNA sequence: TGCGCCAGCAGCCAAACCGGAGCCGGGACTAGCGGAGGAGAGCAGTACTTC. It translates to CASSQTGAGTSGGEQYF.